Each of the 12 T cell receptor beta chains below was sequenced from the same sample in a study of blood T cell repertoires in COVID-19. The repertoire was sequenced with immunoSEQ multiplex PCR; TCRdb's copy has only in-frame clones and lacks some. The sample lists around 130,000 clones; around 87% were seen once. The material sequenced was peripheral blood. These TCRs come from a woman aged 60-75 years with acute or convalescent COVID-19.

V and J are TRBV19 and TRBJ1-2; 8 nucleotides align to TRBD1. CDR1 is LNHDA, CDR2 SQIVND, per germline (reference sequence). J was trimmed by 2 bases and V by 10 bases; bases with no gene match: 6. The CDR3 contains 13 residues. CDR3 coding DNA: TGTGCCACCCGGACAGGGATCAACTATGGCTACACCTTC. Residues: CATRTGINYGYTF. The entire variable domain, with the rest obtained from reference TRBV19 and TRBJ1-2, is as follows: DGGITQSPKYLFRKEGQNVTLSCEQNLNHDAMYWYRQDPGQGLRLIYYSQIVNDFQKGDIAEGYSVSREKKESFPLTVTSAQKNPTAFYLCATRTGINYGYTFGSGTRLTVV.

V gene TRBV12-3 or TRBV12-4 combines with J gene TRBJ1-2; weak D call: TRBD1 (6 bases). V shed 10 bases and J shed 7 bases, with 13 bases lying between them. This CDR3 is 11 amino acids long. CDR3 in DNA: TGTGCCACCGAACAGGGCTTTGGCTACACCTTC. Its translation is CATEQGFGYTF.

In its sample, this clone was seen a few times. The chain combines TRBV7-8 with TRBJ1-2, with 8 bases lining up with TRBD1. Losses at the gene ends were 1 base for V and 4 bases for J; bases not matched to a gene: 5. From germline, CDR1 is SGHVS and CDR2 FQNEAQ. CDR3 size: 15 residues. In DNA, the CDR3 is TGTGCCAGCAGCTTAGAGGCCAGGGGGCCCTATGGCTACACCTTC. The encoded protein is CASSLEARGPYGYTF. Full variable domain (remainder filled in from reference TRBV7-8 and TRBJ1-2): GAGVSQSPRYKVAKRGQDVALRCDPISGHVSLFWYQQALGQGPEFLTYFQNEAQLDKSGLPSDRFFAERPEGSVSTLKIQRTQQEDSAVYLCASSLEARGPYGYTFGSGTRLTVV.

The chain links TRBV19 to TRBJ1-2; tentative D call: TRBD1 (6 bases). The ends were cut back, 4 bases at V and 7 bases at J, with 13 bases in the middle. This CDR3 spans 13 amino acids. The germline gives CDR1 LNHDA, CDR2 SQIVND (reference sequence). The CDR3 coding sequence is TGTGCCAGTAGTACAGGGGTGGAGAGTGGCTACACCTTC. Protein: CASSTGVESGYTF.

CDR3 protein: CASSLIPGIGETQYF. The CDR3 DNA is TGTGCCAGCAGCTTAATACCAGGGATCGGGGAGACCCAGTACTTC. The gene calls are TRBV7-3 and TRBJ2-5, with a tentative D call TRBD1 (5 bases). Trimming removed 1 base at V and 5 bases at J, with 14 bases between. Germline CDR1 reads SGHTA; CDR2 reads FQGTGA. This CDR3 comprises 15 residues.

The V gene is TRBV25-1, the J gene TRBJ1-3; 8 bases fit TRBD1. This CDR3 is 14 amino acids long. Germline CDR1 and CDR2: MGHDK and SYGVNS. J lost 7 bases, V lost 3 bases, and 5 bases had no gene match. The CDR3 here is CASSERQGLNTIYF. The CDR3 region has the DNA TGTGCCAGCAGTGAGCGACAGGGGTTGAACACCATATATTTT. The full variable domain, in which reference TRBV25-1 and TRBJ1-3 provide the parts outside the CDR3, is EADIYQTPRYLVIGTGKKITLECSQTMGHDKMYWYQQDPGMELHLIHYSYGVNSTEKGDLSSESTVSRIRTEHFPLTLESARPSHTSQYLCASSERQGLNTIYFGEGSWLTVV.

This clone was counted a single time. The J gene is TRBJ1-2, the V gene TRBV3-1 (or the pseudogene TRBV3-2); D not certain. From germline, CDR1 is LGHDT and CDR2 YNNKEL (reference sequence). Between the trimmed V and J ends, which lost 3 bases and 8 bases, there was a span of 10 bases. This CDR3 is built from 12 residues. The CDR3 DNA is TGTGCCAGCAGCCAGGACTGGAGAGGCTACACCTTC. Protein sequence: CASSQDWRGYTF.

V gene TRBV20-1 combines with J gene TRBJ2-7; tentative D call: TRBD1 (5 bases). The CDR3 sequence is 11 residues long. Trimming took off 3 bases at V and 6 bases at J, with 9 bases between the two ends. Germline V gene sequence: CDR1 DFQATT, CDR2 SNEGSKA (reference sequence). CDR3 sequence: CSASQGREQYV. In DNA, the CDR3 is TGCAGTGCTAGTCAGGGCCGCGAGCAGTACGTC.

The chain has TRBV24-1 and TRBJ2-1; 9 nucleotides agree with TRBD1. The CDR3 contains 14 residues. Unmatched junction bases numbered 10, after V lost 9 bases and J lost 8 bases. Germline V lookup: CDR1 KGHDR, CDR2 SFDVKD. CDR3 sequence (DNA): TGTGCCACCTCCTCCTCACAGGGGGCCTATGAGCAGTTCTTC. Its translation: CATSSSQGAYEQFF.

The chain links TRBV27 to TRBJ1-2, with 8 nucleotides matching TRBD1. The germline V gene has CDR1 MNHEY and CDR2 SMNVEV (reference sequence). This CDR3 region has 15 residues. Trimming cost V 4 bases and J 7 bases; bases outside gene matches: 11. The CDR3 protein is CASSSSHRQGLGYTF. CDR3 in DNA: TGTGCCAGCAGTTCCTCCCATCGACAGGGGCTTGGCTACACCTTC.

This chain uses TRBV3-1 (or the pseudogene TRBV3-2) with TRBJ1-6; D is undetermined. The length of the CDR3 is 14 residues. V was trimmed by 3 bases and J by 7 bases, leaving 10 bases between them. Germline V gene lookup returns CDR1 LGHDT and CDR2 YNNKEL (reference sequence). CDR3 in DNA: TGTGCCAGCAGCCATGACGGCGGGAATTCACCCCTCCACTTT. It translates to CASSHDGGNSPLHF.

The J gene is TRBJ2-3, the V gene TRBV29-1; D perhaps matches TRBD2 (7 bases). Trimming removed 4 bases at V and 3 bases at J, with 14 bases between. Germline CDR1 and CDR2: SQVTM and ANQGSEA. This CDR3 is 14 amino acids long. The CDR3, as DNA: TGCAGCGTTGGAGGGGGGGGCCCGACAGATACGCAGTATTTT. Translated, it gives CSVGGGGPTDTQYF.